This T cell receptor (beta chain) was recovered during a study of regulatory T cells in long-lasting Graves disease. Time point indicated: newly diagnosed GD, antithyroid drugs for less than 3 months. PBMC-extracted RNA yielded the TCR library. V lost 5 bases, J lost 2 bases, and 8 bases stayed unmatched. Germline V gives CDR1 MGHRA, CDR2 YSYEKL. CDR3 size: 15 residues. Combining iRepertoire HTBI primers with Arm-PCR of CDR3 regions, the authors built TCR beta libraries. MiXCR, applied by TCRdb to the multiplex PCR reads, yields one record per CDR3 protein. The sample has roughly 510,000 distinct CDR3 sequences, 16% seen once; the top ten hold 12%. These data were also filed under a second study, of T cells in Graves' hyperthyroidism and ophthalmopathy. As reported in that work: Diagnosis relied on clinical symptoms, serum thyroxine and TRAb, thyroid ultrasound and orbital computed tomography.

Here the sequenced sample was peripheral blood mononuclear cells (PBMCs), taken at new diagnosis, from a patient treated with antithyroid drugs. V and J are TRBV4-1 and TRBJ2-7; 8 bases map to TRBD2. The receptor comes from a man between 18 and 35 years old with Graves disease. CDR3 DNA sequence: TGCGCCAGCAGCTCCCGACTAGCGCCTACCTACGAGCAGTACTTC. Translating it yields CASSSRLAPTYEQYF.